These 2 T cell receptor beta chains came from one sample sequenced in a study of high-grade serous ovarian cancer treatment subgroups. TCRdb's copy holds only in-frame clones and misses some; the assay was immunoSEQ multiplex PCR. The sample contains 3,500 to 5,000 clones, 69% of which appear only once. Tumor tissue was taken before any definitive surgery or chemotherapy was given. Source material: tumor tissue. The receptors were sampled from a human donor with high-grade serous ovarian cancer.

The chain combines TRBV7-9 with TRBJ2-1, with D uncertain. Germline V gene data show CDR1 as SEHNR and CDR2 as FQNEAQ (reference sequence). This CDR3 spans 12 amino acids. V lost 5 bases to trimming and J lost 3 bases, with 5 bases between them. The CDR3 here is CASSPIYNEQFF. CDR3 bases: TGTGCCAGCAGCCCTATCTACAATGAGCAGTTCTTC. The full variable domain, its missing parts supplied by reference TRBV7-9 and TRBJ2-1, is DTGVSQNPRHKITKRGQNVTFRCDPISEHNRLYWYRQTLGQGPEFLTYFQNEAQLEKSRLLSDRFSAERPKGSFSTLEIQRTEQGDSAMYLCASSPIYNEQFFGPGTRLTVL.

This clone was found once. The V and J genes are TRBV9 and TRBJ2-3; TRBD2 agrees at 9 bases. With 0 bases clipped from V and 4 bases from J, the junction kept 3 bases outside the gene matches. Germline-derived CDR1 and CDR2 are SGDLS and YYNGEE. The CDR3 runs 15 residues. The CDR3 DNA follows: TGTGCCAGCAGCGTAGGGCGGGGGGGCTCAGATACGCAGTATTTT. This sequence encodes CASSVGRGGSDTQYF.